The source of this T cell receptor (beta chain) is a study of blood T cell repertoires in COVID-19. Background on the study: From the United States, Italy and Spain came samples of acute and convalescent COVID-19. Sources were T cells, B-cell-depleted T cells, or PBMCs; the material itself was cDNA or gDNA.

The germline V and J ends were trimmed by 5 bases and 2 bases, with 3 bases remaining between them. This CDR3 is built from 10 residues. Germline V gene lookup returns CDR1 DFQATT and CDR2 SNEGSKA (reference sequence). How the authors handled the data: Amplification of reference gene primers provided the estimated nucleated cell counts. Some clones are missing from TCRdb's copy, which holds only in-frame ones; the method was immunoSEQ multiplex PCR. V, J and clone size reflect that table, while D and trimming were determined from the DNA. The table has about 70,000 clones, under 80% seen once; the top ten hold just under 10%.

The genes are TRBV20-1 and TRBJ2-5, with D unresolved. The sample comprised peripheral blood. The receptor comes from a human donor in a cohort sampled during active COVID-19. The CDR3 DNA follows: TGCAGTGCTCATCAAGAGACCCAGTACTTC. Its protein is CSAHQETQYF.